This is a list of T cell receptor beta chains from one sample in a study of T cell responses to AZD1222 COVID-19 vaccine. Some clones are missing from TCRdb's copy, which holds only in-frame ones; the method was immunoSEQ multiplex PCR. Here the sample spans around 130,000 clones, about 85% being singletons. The sample was peripheral blood, taken on day 0 of AZD1222 vaccination. All receptors come from an adult in good health. Both conserved end residues are part of each CDR3. Fields, in order: CDR3 DNA, CDR3 protein, D gene, clone size, CDR3 length, J gene, V gene. The D gene is left open where the match is weak. The listing skips clone size in some rows; elsewhere it reads once, few, many or a size class.

CDR3 DNA: TGCGCCAGCAGGCTCGGGGGCCGCTATGGCTACACCTTC
CDR3 protein: CASRLGGRYGYTF
D gene: NA
clone size: few
CDR3 length: 13
J gene: TRBJ1-2
V gene: TRBV23-1

CDR3 DNA: TGTGCCAGCAGCCAAGACAGGGGGAACACTGAAGCTTTCTTT
CDR3 protein: CASSQDRGNTEAFF
D gene: TRBD1
clone size: NA
CDR3 length: 14
J gene: TRBJ1-1
V gene: TRBV7-9

CDR3 DNA: TGTGCCAGCAGCGTGTTACAGGGATCGGGCACTGAAGCTTTCTTT
CDR3 protein: CASSVLQGSGTEAFF
D gene: NA
clone size: NA
CDR3 length: 15
J gene: TRBJ1-1
V gene: TRBV11-2

CDR3 DNA: TGTGCCAGCAGCTTAGGTATTACCCCACCCCTCCACTTT
CDR3 protein: CASSLGITPPLHF
D gene: NA
clone size: NA
CDR3 length: 13
J gene: TRBJ1-6
V gene: TRBV7-2

CDR3 DNA: TGTGCCAGCAGAAAAGGACAGGGGGGCTCCTACAATGAGCAGTTCTTC
CDR3 protein: CASRKGQGGSYNEQFF
D gene: TRBD1
clone size: NA
CDR3 length: 16
J gene: TRBJ2-1
V gene: TRBV6-4

CDR3 DNA: TGTGCCTGGCACAGGAGATCCACTGAAGCTTTCTTT
CDR3 protein: CAWHRRSTEAFF
D gene: NA
clone size: NA
CDR3 length: 12
J gene: TRBJ1-1
V gene: TRBV30

CDR3 DNA: TGTGCCTGGAGTTACGGACAGTACAATCAGCCCCAGCATTTT
CDR3 protein: CAWSYGQYNQPQHF
D gene: NA
clone size: few
CDR3 length: 14
J gene: TRBJ1-5
V gene: TRBV30

CDR3 DNA: TGTGCCAGCAGTTTGGCAACGTCGGGCAATCAGCCCCAGCATTTT
CDR3 protein: CASSLATSGNQPQHF
D gene: NA
clone size: NA
CDR3 length: 15
J gene: TRBJ1-5
V gene: TRBV5-4

CDR3 DNA: TGTGCCAGCAGCTTAGGTTTTAGCGGAGCTTACGAGCAGTACTTC
CDR3 protein: CASSLGFSGAYEQYF
D gene: NA
clone size: few
CDR3 length: 15
J gene: TRBJ2-7
V gene: TRBV11-3

CDR3 DNA: TGTGCCAGCATTGGGCAGCCGAACACTGAAGCTTTCTTT
CDR3 protein: CASIGQPNTEAFF
D gene: NA
clone size: NA
CDR3 length: 13
J gene: TRBJ1-1
V gene: TRBV28

CDR3 DNA: TGTGCCAGCAGCGTAGGGGAAGTTAATGAAAAACTGTTTTTT
CDR3 protein: CASSVGEVNEKLFF
D gene: NA
clone size: once
CDR3 length: 14
J gene: TRBJ1-4
V gene: TRBV9

CDR3 DNA: TGTGCCATCAGTGGGACAGGGGATAATCAGCCCCAGCATTTT
CDR3 protein: CAISGTGDNQPQHF
D gene: TRBD1
clone size: NA
CDR3 length: 14
J gene: TRBJ1-5
V gene: TRBV10-3

CDR3 DNA: TGTGCCAGCAGTTATGACAGACCCTCCTATAATTCACCCCTCCACTTT
CDR3 protein: CASSYDRPSYNSPLHF
D gene: NA
clone size: NA
CDR3 length: 16
J gene: TRBJ1-6
V gene: TRBV6-5

CDR3 DNA: TGTGCCAGCAGCTACAGGGGCCTTGTCTACAATGAGCAGTTCTTC
CDR3 protein: CASSYRGLVYNEQFF
D gene: TRBD1
clone size: once
CDR3 length: 15
J gene: TRBJ2-1
V gene: TRBV7-2

CDR3 DNA: TGCAGCGTTGTGGGCTTGGCGAACACTGAAGCTTTCTTT
CDR3 protein: CSVVGLANTEAFF
D gene: NA
clone size: once
CDR3 length: 13
J gene: TRBJ1-1
V gene: TRBV29-1

CDR3 DNA: TGTGCCAGCAGCTCACCACAGGGGGTTTACTATGGCTACACCTTC
CDR3 protein: CASSSPQGVYYGYTF
D gene: TRBD1
clone size: NA
CDR3 length: 15
J gene: TRBJ1-2
V gene: TRBV5-4

CDR3 DNA: TGTGCCAGCGGAAGGGGACAGCGTAACTATGGCTACACCTTC
CDR3 protein: CASGRGQRNYGYTF
D gene: TRBD1
clone size: NA
CDR3 length: 14
J gene: TRBJ1-2
V gene: TRBV2

CDR3 DNA: TGTGCCAGCAGTTGGAGTAACTATGGCTACACCTTC
CDR3 protein: CASSWSNYGYTF
D gene: NA
clone size: NA
CDR3 length: 12
J gene: TRBJ1-2
V gene: TRBV28

CDR3 DNA: TGCGCCAGCAGCTTGATGGGGAATCAAGAGACCCAGTACTTC
CDR3 protein: CASSLMGNQETQYF
D gene: NA
clone size: NA
CDR3 length: 14
J gene: TRBJ2-5
V gene: TRBV5-1

CDR3 DNA: TGCAGCGTTGAAGATATTCACTTACAGGGAAAAGGGAAGGAAAAACTGTTTTTT
CDR3 protein: CSVEDIHLQGKGKEKLFF
D gene: NA
clone size: NA
CDR3 length: 18
J gene: TRBJ1-4
V gene: TRBV29-1

CDR3 DNA: TGCGCCAGCAGCCGCCGACTAGCGGGGGGGCCCACCTACAATGAGCAGTTCTTC
CDR3 protein: CASSRRLAGGPTYNEQFF
D gene: TRBD2
clone size: NA
CDR3 length: 18
J gene: TRBJ2-1
V gene: TRBV4-1

CDR3 DNA: TGTGCCAGCACCCCCATAGCGGGGTCCCAAGAGACCCAGTACTTC
CDR3 protein: CASTPIAGSQETQYF
D gene: TRBD2
clone size: once
CDR3 length: 15
J gene: TRBJ2-5
V gene: TRBV11-2

CDR3 DNA: TGTGCCAGCAGCTTAGACCACAGGGGATGGGGCACTAACTATGGCTACACCTTC
CDR3 protein: CASSLDHRGWGTNYGYTF
D gene: TRBD1
clone size: NA
CDR3 length: 18
J gene: TRBJ1-2
V gene: TRBV7-2

CDR3 DNA: TGTGCCATCAGTGATGGAGACACCGGGGAGCTGTTTTTT
CDR3 protein: CAISDGDTGELFF
D gene: NA
clone size: NA
CDR3 length: 13
J gene: TRBJ2-2
V gene: TRBV10-3

CDR3 DNA: TGTGCCAGCAGCAGCCCTATTTTTAGCACAGATACGCAGTATTTT
CDR3 protein: CASSSPIFSTDTQYF
D gene: NA
clone size: NA
CDR3 length: 15
J gene: TRBJ2-3
V gene: TRBV7-2

CDR3 DNA: TGTGCCAGCAGCTTACTAGCGGGGGGATACAATGAGCAGTTCTTC
CDR3 protein: CASSLLAGGYNEQFF
D gene: TRBD2
clone size: NA
CDR3 length: 15
J gene: TRBJ2-1
V gene: TRBV7-8

CDR3 DNA: TGTGCCAGCAGCCCAAGCGGGGGGAACACCGGGGAGCTGTTTTTT
CDR3 protein: CASSPSGGNTGELFF
D gene: TRBD2
clone size: NA
CDR3 length: 15
J gene: TRBJ2-2
V gene: TRBV7-3

CDR3 DNA: TGTGCCAGCAGTTACTCCTACCCGCCGAATTACAATGAGCAGTTCTTC
CDR3 protein: CASSYSYPPNYNEQFF
D gene: NA
clone size: NA
CDR3 length: 16
J gene: TRBJ2-1
V gene: TRBV6-5

CDR3 DNA: TGTGCCAGCAGCCCAACCGGGACAGGGCGAGATTCACCCCTCCACTTT
CDR3 protein: CASSPTGTGRDSPLHF
D gene: TRBD1
clone size: NA
CDR3 length: 16
J gene: TRBJ1-6
V gene: TRBV3-1/TRBV3-2

CDR3 DNA: TGTGCCAGCAGCTCGGGGACAGCCCGGTGGAGCAATCAGCCCCAGCATTTT
CDR3 protein: CASSSGTARWSNQPQHF
D gene: TRBD1
clone size: once
CDR3 length: 17
J gene: TRBJ1-5
V gene: TRBV5-6

CDR3 DNA: TGTGCCAGCAGCTTGGGACAGGGGGCCTACGAGCAGTACTTC
CDR3 protein: CASSLGQGAYEQYF
D gene: TRBD1
clone size: NA
CDR3 length: 14
J gene: TRBJ2-7
V gene: TRBV11-2

CDR3 DNA: TGTGCCAGAGCTCAGGGATCCGGGGCCAACGTCCTGACTTTC
CDR3 protein: CARAQGSGANVLTF
D gene: NA
clone size: NA
CDR3 length: 14
J gene: TRBJ2-6
V gene: TRBV2

CDR3 DNA: TGTGCCAGCAGCTTAAATCCGGGGGCGAGGGAGACCCAGTACTTC
CDR3 protein: CASSLNPGARETQYF
D gene: NA
clone size: NA
CDR3 length: 15
J gene: TRBJ2-5
V gene: TRBV11-3

CDR3 DNA: TGTGCCAGCAGCTGGTGGCAGGGGTCCCACGAGCAGTACTTC
CDR3 protein: CASSWWQGSHEQYF
D gene: NA
clone size: NA
CDR3 length: 14
J gene: TRBJ2-7
V gene: TRBV5-4

CDR3 DNA: TGTGCCAGCAGCCAAGCAGGGTCGAGCTCCTACGAGCAGTACTTC
CDR3 protein: CASSQAGSSSYEQYF
D gene: NA
clone size: NA
CDR3 length: 15
J gene: TRBJ2-7
V gene: TRBV4-2

CDR3 DNA: TGTGCCATCAGTTTAGAGGGCGTCGGTCAGACCCAGTACTTC
CDR3 protein: CAISLEGVGQTQYF
D gene: NA
clone size: NA
CDR3 length: 14
J gene: TRBJ2-5
V gene: TRBV10-3

CDR3 DNA: TGTGCCAGCAGCCCGGGGACAGGGGGCTATGGCTACACCTTC
CDR3 protein: CASSPGTGGYGYTF
D gene: TRBD1
clone size: NA
CDR3 length: 14
J gene: TRBJ1-2
V gene: TRBV28

CDR3 DNA: TGTGCCAGCAGTTTAACGGACCTATATGGCTACACCTTC
CDR3 protein: CASSLTDLYGYTF
D gene: NA
clone size: NA
CDR3 length: 13
J gene: TRBJ1-2
V gene: TRBV28

CDR3 DNA: TGTGCCAGCAGCTTCTCTGACGGCATAAGCTCCTACGAGCAGTACTTC
CDR3 protein: CASSFSDGISSYEQYF
D gene: NA
clone size: NA
CDR3 length: 16
J gene: TRBJ2-7
V gene: TRBV13

CDR3 DNA: TGTGCCAGCAATGGGGGTCGAGGGACAGGGGATTCACCCCTCCACTTT
CDR3 protein: CASNGGRGTGDSPLHF
D gene: TRBD1
clone size: NA
CDR3 length: 16
J gene: TRBJ1-6
V gene: TRBV2